Listed below are T cell receptor beta chains from one sample, sequenced in a study of shared clonotypes between healthy human individuals. The protocol was immunoSEQ multiplex PCR, while the TCRdb copy is restricted to in-frame clones and leaves out a portion. The data hold around 2,000,000 clones, with approximately 94% observed a single time. Material for sequencing was naive CD8+ T cells sorted from blood. These TCRs come from a man aged 18 to 30 in good health. Each CDR3 is given with its conserved first and last residue. A D gene is named only where the DNA matches it firmly. For some rows the clone size is stated as once, few or many, or as a class when expanded; others skip it.

j_call	d_call	clone_size	v_call	cdr3_nt	cdr3_aa
TRBJ1-2	.	.	TRBV11-1	TGTGCCAGCAGCTTCACAGGGTCCGGTGGCTACACCTTC	CASSFTGSGGYTF
TRBJ1-1	TRBD1	.	TRBV19	TGTGCCAGTAGTGCCCGGACAGGGATGAACACTGAAGCTTTCTTT	CASSARTGMNTEAFF
TRBJ1-2	.	.	TRBV5-1	TGCGCCAGCAGCTTGGCAGGGAGCTCCTATGGCTACACCTTC	CASSLAGSSYGYTF
TRBJ2-3	.	.	TRBV25-1	TGTGCCAGCAGTGAATATACGCAGGACCCAGATACGCAGTATTTT	CASSEYTQDPDTQYF
TRBJ2-7	.	.	TRBV4-3	TGCGCCAGCAGCCAAGATTATGACAGTTACGAGCAGTACTTC	CASSQDYDSYEQYF
TRBJ1-1	.	.	TRBV28	TGTGCCAGCAGATCGGGACGGCTCGAAGTTGAAGCTTTCTTT	CASRSGRLEVEAFF
TRBJ2-7	.	.	TRBV7-9	TGTGCCAGCAGCTCCGGGACACTCTACGAGCAGTACTTC	CASSSGTLYEQYF
TRBJ2-1	TRBD2	.	TRBV4-1	TGCGCCAGTACGGCTCTAGCGGGGGGGTTCAATGAGCAGTTCTTC	CASTALAGGFNEQFF
TRBJ1-1	.	.	TRBV10-3	TGTGCCATCAGATCTAACACTGAAGCTTTCTTT	CAIRSNTEAFF
TRBJ1-2	TRBD1	.	TRBV6-5	TGTGCCAGCAGTTCCGGACAGGGGGACGGCTACACCTTC	CASSSGQGDGYTF
TRBJ2-1	TRBD2	.	TRBV2	TGTGCCACCCCTGCCGGGACTAGAAATGAGCAGTTCTTC	CATPAGTRNEQFF
TRBJ1-6	.	once	TRBV5-1	TGCGCCAGCAGGTCCGACGGCCCTTACTCCTATAATTCACCCCTCCACTTT	CASRSDGPYSYNSPLHF
TRBJ2-2	.	.	TRBV28	TGTGCCAGCACCCTGGGACTCAACACCGGGGAGCTGTTTTTT	CASTLGLNTGELFF
TRBJ2-2	.	once	TRBV11-2	TGTGCCAGCAGCTTAGATTCAGATCTCGGGGAGCTGTTTTTT	CASSLDSDLGELFF
TRBJ2-1	.	.	TRBV11-1	TGTGCCAGCAGCTTTCAGGAGGTCAGTACTTACAATGAGCAGTTCTTC	CASSFQEVSTYNEQFF
TRBJ1-2	.	.	TRBV5-4	TGTGCCAGCAGCTTTTCAGGAGACTATGGCTACACCTTC	CASSFSGDYGYTF
TRBJ1-1	.	.	TRBV27	TGTGCCAGCAGTTTGCCGGGGACTGAAGCTTTCTTT	CASSLPGTEAFF
TRBJ2-5	TRBD2	.	TRBV7-8	TGTGCCAGCAGCGTAGGACTAGGCGGGAGAGAGACCCAGTACTTC	CASSVGLGGRETQYF
TRBJ2-5	TRBD1	.	TRBV6-5	TGTGCCAGCAGTACCGGGACAGGGTCATATACCCAGTACTTC	CASSTGTGSYTQYF
TRBJ2-1	TRBD2	once	TRBV6-4	TGTGCCAGCAATCCAGCGGGAGGGGACAATGAGCAGTTCTTC	CASNPAGGDNEQFF
TRBJ2-2	.	.	TRBV19	TGTGCCACCGAAACCCCGGTTGGGGTAAACACCGGGGAGCTGTTTTTT	CATETPVGVNTGELFF
TRBJ2-1	TRBD1	.	TRBV11-2	TGTGCCAGCAGCTTCGGGACAGGGGGCAGATCAGACAATGAGCAGTTCTTC	CASSFGTGGRSDNEQFF
TRBJ2-5	.	.	TRBV27	TGTGCCAGCAGTTTAATTACAGGGTCTCAAGAGACCCAGTACTTC	CASSLITGSQETQYF
TRBJ2-3	.	.	TRBV18	TGTGCCAGCGAAGAGGGGGGTACCACAGATACGCAGTATTTT	CASEEGGTTDTQYF
TRBJ1-2	.	.	TRBV5-6	TGTGCCAGCAGCGGCGCGGACAGACTCCTTAACTATGGCTACACCTTC	CASSGADRLLNYGYTF
TRBJ1-1	TRBD1	once	TRBV4-3	TGCGCCAGCAGCCATGGGACAGGGGCTGAAGCTTTCTTT	CASSHGTGAEAFF
TRBJ2-7	.	.	TRBV11-2	TGTGCCAGCAGCTTGGAGTTCTCCTACGAGCAGTACTTC	CASSLEFSYEQYF
TRBJ2-7	.	.	TRBV9	TGTGCCAGCAGCGTAGCTGACAACTCCTACGAGCAGTACTTC	CASSVADNSYEQYF
TRBJ1-4	TRBD1	.	TRBV6-1	TGTGCCAGCAGTGATTCAATCGCTTGGGGACAGGGTGAAGAAAAACTGTTTTTT	CASSDSIAWGQGEEKLFF
TRBJ1-2	.	.	TRBV6-1	TGTGCCAGCAGTGAAGGCCAGGGATTCGACTATGGCTACACCTTC	CASSEGQGFDYGYTF
TRBJ2-5	TRBD2	.	TRBV6-5	TGTGCCAGCAGTTACGCGGCGGGGGGAGAGACCCAGTACTTC	CASSYAAGGETQYF
TRBJ2-7	.	.	TRBV5-8	TGTGCCAGCAGCTTGGGCATGGCCTTTGAGCAGTACTTC	CASSLGMAFEQYF
TRBJ1-1	.	.	TRBV9	TGTGCCAGCAGCGGCCCTAGGGGTTCTGACACTGAAGCTTTCTTT	CASSGPRGSDTEAFF
TRBJ2-3	TRBD2	.	TRBV6-5	TGTGCCAGCAGTTACAGGGCGGGAGGGTTCACAGATACGCAGTATTTT	CASSYRAGGFTDTQYF
TRBJ1-1	.	.	TRBV5-1	TGCGCCAGCAGCTTAGGAGGCGGCGCTGAAGCTTTCTTT	CASSLGGGAEAFF
TRBJ2-6	.	.	TRBV5-4	TGTGCCAGCAGCTTCTCGGGGATTGGGGCCAACGTCCTGACTTTC	CASSFSGIGANVLTF
TRBJ1-2	.	.	TRBV5-6	TGTGCCAGCAGCTTGGAACAGATAGCTAACTATGGCTACACCTTC	CASSLEQIANYGYTF
TRBJ1-1	.	.	TRBV28	TGTGCCAGCAGTTTCGTACAGGGAGACACTGAAGCTTTCTTT	CASSFVQGDTEAFF
TRBJ2-7	.	.	TRBV9	TGTGCCAGCAGCGTAGGGGACTCTCAGACCTACGAGCAGTACTTC	CASSVGDSQTYEQYF
TRBJ1-1	.	once	TRBV28	TGTGCCAGCAGTTTATCTGCAGGGCCTGAAGCTTTCTTT	CASSLSAGPEAFF
TRBJ2-4	.	.	TRBV15	TGTGCCACCAGCAGAGAAGAGATCCAGTTAGCCAAAAACATTCAGTACTTC	CATSREEIQLAKNIQYF
TRBJ1-1	.	.	TRBV11-1	TGTGCCAGCAGCTTTCCTAACTCGAACACTGAAGCTTTCTTT	CASSFPNSNTEAFF
TRBJ2-7	.	.	TRBV10-3	TGTGCCATCACCCCGGGGCAGTCTGACTCCTACGAGCAGTACTTC	CAITPGQSDSYEQYF
TRBJ2-7	.	.	TRBV1	TGCACCAGCAGCTACCGTTCCCAGGGGGCGTTCGAGCAGTACTTC	CTSSYRSQGAFEQYF
TRBJ2-3	.	.	TRBV27	TGTGCCAGCACGTACGCAGGGGGGGCAGATACGCAGTATTTT	CASTYAGGADTQYF
TRBJ1-1	.	.	TRBV13	TGTGCCAGCAGCTTCCGTGGGGCTCCTGAAGCTTTCTTT	CASSFRGAPEAFF
TRBJ2-1	.	.	TRBV4-3	TGCGCCAGCAGCCAAGTGGGTGTGGGTAATGAGCAGTTCTTC	CASSQVGVGNEQFF